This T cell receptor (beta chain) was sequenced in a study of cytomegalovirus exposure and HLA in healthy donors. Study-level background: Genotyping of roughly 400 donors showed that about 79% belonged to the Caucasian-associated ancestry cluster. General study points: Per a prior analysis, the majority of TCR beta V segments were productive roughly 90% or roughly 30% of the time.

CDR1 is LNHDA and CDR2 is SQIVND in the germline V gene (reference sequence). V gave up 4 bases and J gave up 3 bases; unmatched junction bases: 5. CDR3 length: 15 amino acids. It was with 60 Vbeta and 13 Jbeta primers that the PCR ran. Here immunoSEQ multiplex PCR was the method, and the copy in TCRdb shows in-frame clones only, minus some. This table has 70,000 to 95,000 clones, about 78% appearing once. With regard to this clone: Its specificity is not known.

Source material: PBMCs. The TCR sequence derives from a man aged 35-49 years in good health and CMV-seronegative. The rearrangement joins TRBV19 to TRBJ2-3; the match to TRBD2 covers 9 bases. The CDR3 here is CASSRIAGVTDTQYF. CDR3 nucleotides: TGTGCCAGTAGTAGAATAGCGGGAGTAACAGATACGCAGTATTTT.